This is a list of T cell receptor beta chains from one sample in a study of metastatic and nonmetastatic thyroid tumors. TCRdb re-clonotyped the PCR reads via MiXCR. The sample includes around 44,000 clones, roughly 27% seen only once; the top ten take 9.5% to 10%. Sequenced material: blood. The receptors were sampled from a male donor with papillary thyroid cancer or a benign thyroid nodule (not recorded which). Some clones in this sample may be carry-over from other donors' samples. Both conserved end residues are part of each CDR3. The order of the fields is J gene, V gene, D gene, clone size, CDR3 DNA, CDR3 protein. D genes are given only for firm matches. Some rows have no size entry. The others give once, few or many, or a class for an expanded clone.

j_call: TRBJ2-7; v_call: TRBV20-1; d_call: NA; clone_size: medium-sized; cdr3_nt: TGCAGTGCCATTTATACACCGCCCTACGAGCAGTACTTC; cdr3_aa: CSAIYTPPYEQYF
j_call: TRBJ1-5; v_call: TRBV20-1; d_call: NA; clone_size: NA; cdr3_nt: TGCAGTGCTAGGGAATCGCATGGCGATCAGCCCCAGCATTTT; cdr3_aa: CSARESHGDQPQHF
j_call: TRBJ1-5; v_call: TRBV7-9; d_call: NA; clone_size: many; cdr3_nt: TGTGCCAGCAGCTTAGGGGAGTATAGCAATCAGCCCCAGCATTTT; cdr3_aa: CASSLGEYSNQPQHF
j_call: TRBJ1-1; v_call: TRBV6-1; d_call: TRBD1; clone_size: NA; cdr3_nt: TGTGCCAGACAGGGGGATCACACTGAAGCTTTCTTT; cdr3_aa: CARQGDHTEAFF
j_call: TRBJ2-7; v_call: TRBV20-1; d_call: NA; clone_size: NA; cdr3_nt: TGCAGTGCTAGACTAGGGGGGCGGGACCCGGCCTCCGAGCAGTACTTC; cdr3_aa: CSARLGGRDPASEQYF
j_call: TRBJ2-3; v_call: TRBV6-5; d_call: NA; clone_size: many; cdr3_nt: TGTGCCAGCAGTTACGACCGCACAGATACGCAGTATTTT; cdr3_aa: CASSYDRTDTQYF
j_call: TRBJ1-1; v_call: TRBV6-1; d_call: NA; clone_size: many; cdr3_nt: TGTGCCAGCACCCTACGAGGGATATTCGCTGAAGCTTTCTTT; cdr3_aa: CASTLRGIFAEAFF
j_call: TRBJ1-4; v_call: TRBV12-3/TRBV12-4; d_call: NA; clone_size: many; cdr3_nt: TGTGCCAGCAGTTTAAGGGGCGGTAATGAAAAACTGTTTTTT; cdr3_aa: CASSLRGGNEKLFF
j_call: TRBJ1-2; v_call: TRBV28; d_call: NA; clone_size: medium-sized; cdr3_nt: TGTGCCAGCAGTGCTACCGGAGGCTATGGCTACACCTTC; cdr3_aa: CASSATGGYGYTF
j_call: TRBJ2-3; v_call: TRBV6-2/TRBV6-3; d_call: TRBD2; clone_size: few; cdr3_nt: TGTGCCAGCAGTTCTACGCTAGCGGGGGGTCCAGATACGCAGTATTTT; cdr3_aa: CASSSTLAGGPDTQYF
j_call: TRBJ2-3; v_call: TRBV6-2/TRBV6-3; d_call: NA; clone_size: few; cdr3_nt: TGTGCCAGCAGTTCGTTTGGCCGGGAAAAGAAAGATACGCAGTATTTT; cdr3_aa: CASSSFGREKKDTQYF
j_call: TRBJ2-7; v_call: TRBV18; d_call: TRBD1; clone_size: NA; cdr3_nt: TGTGCCAGCTCACCTCGGACAGGGTCTACCTACGAGCAGTACTTC; cdr3_aa: CASSPRTGSTYEQYF
j_call: TRBJ2-2; v_call: TRBV30; d_call: NA; clone_size: many; cdr3_nt: TGTGCCTGGATGACAGCGGCGAACACCGGGGAGCTGTTTTTT; cdr3_aa: CAWMTAANTGELFF
j_call: TRBJ1-4; v_call: TRBV18; d_call: NA; clone_size: few; cdr3_nt: TGTGCCAGCTCACCACGGGGGGGGTGGGGTGAAAAACTGTTCTTT; cdr3_aa: CASSPRGGWGEKLFF
j_call: TRBJ2-1; v_call: TRBV3-1; d_call: TRBD2; clone_size: many; cdr3_nt: TGTGCCAGCACCGGGACTAGCGGGTTGGGTGAGCAGTTCTTC; cdr3_aa: CASTGTSGLGEQFF
j_call: TRBJ2-1; v_call: TRBV6-2/TRBV6-3; d_call: NA; clone_size: NA; cdr3_nt: TGTGCCAGCAGGATCGGGGTCGGGACCTACAATGAGCAGTTCTTC; cdr3_aa: CASRIGVGTYNEQFF
j_call: TRBJ1-1; v_call: TRBV7-6; d_call: NA; clone_size: once; cdr3_nt: TGTGCCAGCAGCCGAAGGGTATCCTTCATGAACACTGAATCTTTCTTT; cdr3_aa: CASSRRVSFMNTESFF
j_call: TRBJ2-1; v_call: TRBV12-3/TRBV12-4; d_call: NA; clone_size: many; cdr3_nt: TGTGCCAGCAGTTACGCACACGGTTTGGGGGTATACAATGAGCAGTTCTTC; cdr3_aa: CASSYAHGLGVYNEQFF
j_call: TRBJ2-3; v_call: TRBV24-1; d_call: NA; clone_size: few; cdr3_nt: TGTGCCACCAGTGACCCTGGTACAATGGGGTCAGATACGCAGTATTTT; cdr3_aa: CATSDPGTMGSDTQYF
j_call: TRBJ2-7; v_call: TRBV6-1; d_call: TRBD2; clone_size: few; cdr3_nt: TGTGCCAGCACCCGTGATAGCGGGAGTGGGGAGCAGTACTTC; cdr3_aa: CASTRDSGSGEQYF